The 14 T cell receptor beta chains below all came from one sample that was sequenced in a study of shared clonotypes between healthy human individuals (dated by TCRdb to between 2020 and 2021). Receptor libraries were prepared by the immunoSEQ multiplex PCR assay. In TCRdb, the immuneACCESS table is reduced to in-frame sequences with V and J assigned. These tables do not hold every clone; where another copy was compared, an unresolved V gene accounts for under half, and the others remain unexplained. In this sample the table shows about 1.5 million clones, 95% to 99% of which occur a single time. The ten largest clones capture approximately 0.44% of the sample. Input material: naive CD4+ T cells sorted from blood. The cell subset or site tag for this specimen amounts to: CD45RA+ positively selected. These receptors were collected from a young man in good health.

The V call is TRBV6-5, the J call TRBJ1-5, with TRBD1 identical over 8 bases. The J segment lost 7 bases and the V segment lost 5 bases, leaving 10 bases of the junction unmatched. The CDR3 loop spans 15 amino acids. The germline V gene has CDR1 MNHEY and CDR2 SVGAGI. The CDR3 DNA sequence: TGTGCCAGCAGTCGGACAGGGAAGGTGATGCAGCCCCAGCATTTT. It specifies CASSRTGKVMQPQHF.

The chain links TRBV7-6 to TRBJ2-7; D might be TRBD1 (5 bases). Germline loops: CDR1 SGHVS, CDR2 FNYEAQ. This CDR3 region has 15 residues. V lost 1 base and J lost 4, with 14 bases in between. CDR3 sequence reads: CASSLGARVTYEQYF. CDR3 in DNA: TGTGCCAGCAGCTTAGGCGCCAGGGTAACGTACGAGCAGTACTTC.

The V call is TRBV18, the J call TRBJ1-2; D may be TRBD1 (5 bases). V was trimmed by 0 bases and J by 6 bases, leaving 14 bases between them. Germline V lookup: CDR1 KGHSH, CDR2 LQKENI. This CDR3 comprises 15 residues. This chain's CDR3 is CASSPPGQGRDGYTF. The CDR3 DNA sequence: TGTGCCAGCTCACCACCGGGGCAGGGCCGTGATGGCTACACCTTC. Full variable domain (rest looked up from reference TRBV18 and TRBJ1-2): NAGVMQNPRHLVRRRGQEARLRCSPMKGHSHVYWYRQLPEEGLKFMVYLQKENIIDESGMPKERFSAEFPKEGPSILRIQQVVRGDSAAYFCASSPPGQGRDGYTFGSGTRLTVV.

The chain joins TRBV5-1 to TRBJ2-7, with D tentatively TRBD2 (7 bases). CDR3 length: 13 residues. V lost 4 bases and J 6 bases, leaving 14 bases between the germline ends. Germline V gene sequence: CDR1 SGHRS, CDR2 YFSETQ. CDR3 sequence (DNA): TGCGCCAGCAGCCGAGATGGGGGGGCCGAGCAGTACTTC. This codes for CASSRDGGAEQYF.

The chain uses TRBV11-2 and TRBJ2-7; a possible D gene is TRBD1 (5 bases). V shed 5 bases and J shed 3 bases, with 20 bases lying between them. Germline loops: CDR1 SGHAT, CDR2 FQNNGV. There are 16 residues in the CDR3. Written as DNA, the CDR3 is TGTGCCAGCAGCCCGTCCCCCCGACGACAGATCTACGAGCAGTACTTC. Its translation: CASSPSPRRQIYEQYF.

The V and J genes are TRBV27 and TRBJ2-1; 10 bases match TRBD2. CDR3 size: 17 residues. J gave up 7 bases and V 7 bases, and 16 bases lay outside the gene matches. Germline V lookup: CDR1 MNHEY, CDR2 SMNVEV (reference sequence). The CDR3 sequence is CASKVFISGLALNEQFF. The CDR3 DNA sequence: TGTGCCAGCAAGGTGTTCATATCGGGACTAGCGTTAAATGAGCAGTTCTTC.

V usage is TRBV9 and J usage is TRBJ2-7; D gene uncertain. The CDR3 length is 14 residues. V lost 0 bases, J lost 0 bases, and 7 bases lay in between. Germline lookup yields CDR1 SGDLS and CDR2 YYNGEE. As DNA, the CDR3 is TGTGCCAGCAGCGTAGATCTACGCTCCTACGAGCAGTACTTC. Protein product: CASSVDLRSYEQYF.

This clone was detected once. V gene TRBV11-2 combines with J gene TRBJ2-2; possibly TRBD1 or TRBD2 for D (6 bases each). There are 17 residues in the CDR3. V lost 1 base to trimming and J lost 0 bases, with 12 bases between them. Germline V gene lookup returns CDR1 SGHAT and CDR2 FQNNGV. In DNA form, the CDR3 reads TGTGCCAGCAGCTTAGTGCCCGGGGGCCCGAACACCGGGGAGCTGTTTTTT. It specifies CASSLVPGGPNTGELFF.

The rearrangement uses TRBV25-1 and TRBJ2-1; 9 nucleotides align to TRBD1. Germline-derived CDR1 and CDR2 are MGHDK and SYGVNS. V lost 4 bases and J lost 0; bases outside the gene matches: 4. The length of the CDR3 is 16 residues. The CDR3: CASSVTGGSSYNEQFF. The DNA of the CDR3 is TGTGCCAGCAGTGTAACAGGGGGCAGCTCCTACAATGAGCAGTTCTTC.

For this clone: Other nucleotide sequences in the sample specify the same CDR3. This sequence joins TRBV18 and TRBJ2-5; D not certain. Germline CDR1 is KGHSH and CDR2 is LQKENI. The CDR3 extends over 11 amino acids. Trimming cost V 3 bases and J 5 bases, with 4 bases left between them. CDR3 residues: CASSPRETQYF. In DNA, the CDR3 is TGTGCCAGCTCACCTCGGGAGACCCAGTACTTC.

The chain combines TRBV27 with TRBJ2-6; 10 positions match TRBD2. The CDR3 covers 18 residues. Germline-derived CDR1 and CDR2 are MNHEY and SMNVEV (reference sequence). V trimming: 2 bases; J trimming: 0 bases; junction bases outside the gene matches: 4. CDR3 DNA: TGTGCCAGCAGTTTACATAGCGGGAGGAGCTCTGGGGCCAACGTCCTGACTTTC. It encodes CASSLHSGRSSGANVLTF.

This chain links TRBV10-1 with TRBJ2-5; D unclear. Trimming shortened V by 0 bases and J by 4 bases, and 9 bases separated the two germline ends. Germline-derived CDR1 and CDR2 are WNHNN and SYGVQD (reference sequence). The CDR3 runs 14 residues. The CDR3 DNA is TGCGCCAGCAGTGAGTCGACCTCTGGAGAGACCCAGTACTTC. This encodes CASSESTSGETQYF.

DNA of the CDR3: TGTGCCAGCAGCGTATCTTTCGGGGACTTCGCTGGGGCCAACGTCCTGACTTTC. It is translated as CASSVSFGDFAGANVLTF. This chain joins TRBV9 and TRBJ2-6; maybe TRBD2 (6 bases). Per germline, CDR1 SGDLS and CDR2 YYNGEE. Trimming removed 1 base at V and 2 bases at J, with 16 bases between. The CDR3 has 18 amino acids.

The chain links TRBV10-3 to TRBJ2-7; no reliable D call. The CDR3 has 14 amino acids. Germline values: CDR1 ENHRY, CDR2 SYGVKD. V lost 0 bases and J 3 bases, leaving 9 bases between the germline ends. CDR3 sequence: CAISESGQRYEQYF. CDR3 in DNA: TGTGCCATCAGTGAGTCGGGTCAACGCTACGAGCAGTACTTC.